This TCR beta chain was observed in a study of shared clonotypes between healthy human individuals. Looking at the study overall: Each donor's CD4 naive and CD4 memory cells filled three plates apiece, CD8 naive two, and CD8 memory one. Regarding the study as a whole: Although depth was large, rarefaction showed that sequencing of the sorted subsets was incomplete. Only blood was sampled; tissue repertoires likely differ.

TCRdb's table, derived via immunoSEQ multiplex PCR, lists solely in-frame clones and lacks some. The data show around 1,900,000 clones, around 93% seen once. Germline V gives CDR1 SGHTA, CDR2 FQGNSA. V was clipped by 3 bases and J by 4 bases; unmatched bases: 3. The CDR3 runs to 16 residues. Naivety among CD8 cells was defined by CD45RO negativity and positive CCR7 selection, thereby excluding terminally differentiated effector memory CD45RA+ cells. Nashville, Tennessee was home to all donors, who were Caucasian adults. This clone was found once. What it binds is unknown. The sequenced sample was naive CD8+ T cells from PBMCs. The clonotype was recovered from a man younger than 30 in good health. Some clones in this sample may be carry-over from other donors' samples. The chain couples TRBV7-2 to TRBJ2-2; 12 bases fit TRBD1. Written as DNA, the CDR3 is TGTGCCAGCAGCTTTGGGACAGGGGGCGTCACCGGGGAGCTGTTTTTT. Residues: CASSFGTGGVTGELFF.